This is a list of T cell receptor beta chains from one sample in a study of human T cells and chemical hapten exposure. Each CDR3 protein gets one entry after TCRdb re-called the reads with MiXCR. The profile shows 95,000 to 150,000 distinct CDR3 sequences, around 9% of them singletons. The specimen sequenced was whole blood. These receptors came from a human donor in good health. Some clones in this sample may be carry-over from other donors' samples. Both conserved end residues are part of each CDR3. A D gene is named only where the DNA matches it firmly. Not every row has a clone size; where given, it reads once, few, many or a size class.

clone size	CDR3 length	V gene	D gene	J gene	CDR3 DNA	CDR3 protein
few	16	TRBV19	-	TRBJ2-7	TGTGCCAGTAGTATCAGGCGCGGGGGCTACTCCTACGAGCAGTACTTC	CASSIRRGGYSYEQYF
-	12	TRBV28	-	TRBJ2-1	TGTGCCAGCAGTTTATCCTCGGGGGAGCAGTTCTTC	CASSLSSGEQFF
-	12	TRBV27	TRBD1	TRBJ1-5	TGTGCCAGCAACGACAGGGGTCAGCCCCAGCATTTT	CASNDRGQPQHF
many	15	TRBV7-7	TRBD1	TRBJ1-3	TGTGCCAGCAGCCCGGGACAGGGGATTGGAAACACCATATATTTT	CASSPGQGIGNTIYF
many	13	TRBV6-4	-	TRBJ1-5	TGTGCCAGCAGTGAAGCTGACAATCAGCCCCAGCATTTT	CASSEADNQPQHF
few	15	TRBV5-5	-	TRBJ1-5	TGTGCCAGCAGCCTACAGGGAGGGTTAAATCAGCCCCAGCATTTT	CASSLQGGLNQPQHF
few	17	TRBV6-5	-	TRBJ1-1	TGTGCCAGCAGTTACCACCCGGACGGGCTTATGAACACTGAAGCTTTCTTT	CASSYHPDGLMNTEAFF
few	13	TRBV7-8	-	TRBJ1-5	TGTGCCAGCAGCTTGGACAGAAATCAGCCCCAGCATTTT	CASSLDRNQPQHF
many	13	TRBV12-3/TRBV12-4	TRBD1	TRBJ1-2	TGTGCCAGCAGTCCGGGACAGGGGCAGGGCTACACCTTC	CASSPGQGQGYTF
many	14	TRBV4-2	TRBD1	TRBJ1-1	TGTGCCAGCAGGCAAACCGGGACAGGGACTGAAGCTTTCTTT	CASRQTGTGTEAFF
many	14	TRBV7-8	TRBD1	TRBJ2-1	TGTGCCAGCAGCCCCAGGACAGGCAGCAATGAGCAGTTCTTC	CASSPRTGSNEQFF
many	16	TRBV7-9	TRBD1	TRBJ1-6	TGTGCCAGCAGCCCGGGACAGGGGCGAGGAAATTCACCCCTCCACTTT	CASSPGQGRGNSPLHF
many	15	TRBV20-1	TRBD2	TRBJ2-1	TGCAGTGCTAGCAGCGGGAGGACCTCCTACAATGAGCAGTTCTTC	CSASSGRTSYNEQFF
-	13	TRBV2	-	TRBJ1-2	TGTGCCAGCATCGAGACGGCCTCCTATGGCTACACCTTC	CASIETASYGYTF
few	12	TRBV12-3/TRBV12-4	TRBD1	TRBJ2-7	TGTGCCACAGGGACAGCCTCCTACGAGCAGTACTTC	CATGTASYEQYF
many	15	TRBV6-2/TRBV6-3	-	TRBJ1-4	TGTGCCAGCAGGCGTGGTGGGACGCAAAATGAAAAACTGTTTTTT	CASRRGGTQNEKLFF
many	15	TRBV7-2	TRBD1	TRBJ2-1	TGTGCCAGCACCAAGACAGGGGACTCCTACAATGAGCAGTTCTTC	CASTKTGDSYNEQFF
-	13	TRBV2	TRBD1	TRBJ1-2	TGTGCCAGCAAGGGACAGGGGAATTATGGCTACACCTTC	CASKGQGNYGYTF
-	13	TRBV20-1	TRBD2	TRBJ2-1	TGCAGTGCCTTAGCGGGGGAGTCCAATGAGCAGTTCTTC	CSALAGESNEQFF
-	17	TRBV7-2	-	TRBJ1-2	TGTGCCAGCAGCTTAGTAGGAGGGACACAAAATAACTATGGCTACACCTTC	CASSLVGGTQNNYGYTF
few	14	TRBV27	TRBD1	TRBJ2-1	TGTGCCAGCAGTTTCAATCAGGGGGCGGATGAGCAGTTCTTC	CASSFNQGADEQFF
few	17	TRBV7-2	-	TRBJ2-2	TGTGCCAGCAGCTTACGTCCGGTGACGGGGGTTGGCGGGGAGCTGTTTTTT	CASSLRPVTGVGGELFF
many	15	TRBV4-1	TRBD1	TRBJ1-1	TGCGCCAGCAGCCAAGAGAGGGGGCTGGACACTGAAGCTTTCTTT	CASSQERGLDTEAFF
-	15	TRBV2	-	TRBJ2-7	TGTGCCAGCAGTGAAGCGTCGGGAGTGACCTACGAGCAGTACTTC	CASSEASGVTYEQYF
-	14	TRBV5-1	TRBD2	TRBJ2-7	TGCGCCAGCAGCTTGACCGCGGGAGGTTACGAGCAGTACTTC	CASSLTAGGYEQYF
many	15	TRBV7-9	TRBD1	TRBJ1-1	TGTGCCAGCAGCTCCTGGGACAGGGGGAACACTGAAGCTTTCTTT	CASSSWDRGNTEAFF
many	15	TRBV12-3/TRBV12-4	-	TRBJ2-5	TGTGCCAGCCGTCTAGGGGTCCCTATACAAGAGACCCAGTACTTC	CASRLGVPIQETQYF
-	15	TRBV5-4	TRBD1	TRBJ2-3	TGTGCCAGCAGCCCTCGGACAGGGGGGCGCGATACGCAGTATTTT	CASSPRTGGRDTQYF
few	14	TRBV5-6	TRBD1	TRBJ2-7	TGTGCCAGCAGCTTGGTGAGGGGGCCGGGCGAGCAGTACTTC	CASSLVRGPGEQYF
few	14	TRBV7-9	TRBD1	TRBJ1-5	TGTGCCAGCAGTTGGGACAGTAGCAATCAGCCCCAGCATTTT	CASSWDSSNQPQHF
-	12	TRBV6-1	-	TRBJ1-2	TGTGCCAGCCAGAGAGGGAACTATGGCTACACCTTC	CASQRGNYGYTF
-	15	TRBV6-5	TRBD2	TRBJ2-1	TGTGCCAGCAGTTCCACCACTAGCGGGAACAATGAGCAGTTCTTC	CASSSTTSGNNEQFF
few	16	TRBV18	-	TRBJ1-5	TGTGCCAGCTCACCACCCGTGGGGGAAGGCAATCAGCCCCAGCATTTT	CASSPPVGEGNQPQHF
few	15	TRBV4-2	-	TRBJ2-7	TGTGCCAGCAGCCAAGATCCTCCGCCCCCCTACGAGCAGTACTTC	CASSQDPPPPYEQYF
-	12	TRBV10-3	-	TRBJ1-4	TGTGCCATCGGGGACCGTAATGAAAAACTGTTTTTT	CAIGDRNEKLFF
-	15	TRBV19	-	TRBJ1-1	TGTGCCAGTAGTGACCGACCCCCTGGGAAAACTGAAGCTTTCTTT	CASSDRPPGKTEAFF
many	12	TRBV5-1	-	TRBJ1-2	TGCGCCAGCAGCCCCGGATCTGTGGCTGTCACCTTC	CASSPGSVAVTF
few	13	TRBV30	-	TRBJ2-3	TGTGCTGCCGGAGGGGGAGCGGAAGATACGCAGTATTTT	CAAGGGAEDTQYF
many	12	TRBV6-5	-	TRBJ2-5	TGTGCCAGCAGTTACTCTCAAGAGACCCAGTACTTC	CASSYSQETQYF
-	13	TRBV11-2	-	TRBJ2-2	TGTGCCAGCAGCTTAGACCCCACCGGGGAGCTGTTTTTT	CASSLDPTGELFF
-	15	TRBV5-8	-	TRBJ2-5	TGTGCCAGCAGCTTGCTGCAGGGGCTGGCGGAGACCCAGTACTTC	CASSLLQGLAETQYF
few	16	TRBV12-5	-	TRBJ1-1	TGTGCTAGTGGTTTGCCGGGACAAAATATGGACACTGAAGCTTTCTTT	CASGLPGQNMDTEAFF
many	16	TRBV9	-	TRBJ1-2	TGTGCCAGCAGCGTAGACTCCACAGGGTCCCACTATGGCTACACCTTC	CASSVDSTGSHYGYTF
-	14	TRBV5-1	-	TRBJ2-1	TGCGCCAGCTATGCTGGGACCAACAACAATGAGCAGTTCTTC	CASYAGTNNNEQFF
-	12	TRBV5-1	-	TRBJ2-7	TGCGCCAGCTCGGCAGAAGCCCACGAGCAGTACTTC	CASSAEAHEQYF
many	13	TRBV6-4	-	TRBJ2-2	TGTGCCAGCAGCGGGAGCGACACCGGGGAGCTGTTTTTT	CASSGSDTGELFF
-	17	TRBV19	TRBD1	TRBJ2-3	TGTGCCAGTAGTATTTGGCGGGGGACAGGGGGCACAGATACGCAGTATTTT	CASSIWRGTGGTDTQYF